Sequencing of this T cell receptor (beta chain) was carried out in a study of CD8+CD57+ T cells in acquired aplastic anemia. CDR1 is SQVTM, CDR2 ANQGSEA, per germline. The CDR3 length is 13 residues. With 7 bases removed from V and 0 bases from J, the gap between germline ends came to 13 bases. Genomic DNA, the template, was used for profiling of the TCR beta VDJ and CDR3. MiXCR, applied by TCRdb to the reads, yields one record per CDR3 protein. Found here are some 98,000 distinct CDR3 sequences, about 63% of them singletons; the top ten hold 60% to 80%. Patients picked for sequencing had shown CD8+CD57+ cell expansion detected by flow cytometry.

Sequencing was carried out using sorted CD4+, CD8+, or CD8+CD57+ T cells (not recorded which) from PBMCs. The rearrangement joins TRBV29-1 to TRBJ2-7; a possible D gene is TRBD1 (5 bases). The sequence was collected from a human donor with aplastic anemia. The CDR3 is CSGTGISSYEQYF. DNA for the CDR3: TGCAGCGGCACAGGAATAAGCTCCTACGAGCAGTACTTC.